These 7 T cell receptor beta chains originate from one sample sequenced in a study of T cells in Graves' hyperthyroidism and ophthalmopathy. Regions amplified from RNA transcripts were the TCR beta CDR3 regions. The HTBI primer set drove a first-round RT-PCR of the TCR CDR3. TCRdb analysed the multiplex PCR reads with MiXCR anew, one entry per CDR3 protein. The table has hundreds of thousands of distinct CDR3 sequences, approximately 15% seen once. The sequenced sample was blood. The receptors come from a man between 18 and 35 years old with Graves' ophthalmopathy.

The rearrangement joins TRBV5-4 to TRBJ2-5; TRBD1 is a possible D gene (5 bases). V shed 4 bases and J shed 7 bases, with 14 bases lying between them. The CDR3 has 13 residues. The germline gives CDR1 SGHNT, CDR2 YYREEE (reference sequence). The DNA for the CDR3 is TGTGCCAGCAGCCCCCCCACAGGCGGGACCCAGTACTTC. Protein: CASSPPTGGTQYF. The full variable domain, rest sourced from reference TRBV5-4 and TRBJ2-5, is ETGVTQSPTHLIKTRGQQVTLRCSSQSGHNTVSWYQQALGQGPQFIFQYYREEENGRGNFPPRFSGLQFPNYSSELNVNALELDDSALYLCASSPPTGGTQYFGPGTRLLVL.

The chain joins TRBV5-1 to TRBJ2-5; the match to TRBD1 covers 7 bases. V lost 4 bases and J lost 0; bases outside the gene matches: 6. CDR1 is SGHRS, CDR2 YFSETQ, per germline. This CDR3 region has 15 residues. The CDR3 loop reads CASSAAQGDQETQYF. The CDR3 nucleotides are TGCGCCAGCAGCGCGGCTCAGGGGGACCAAGAGACCCAGTACTTC.

This chain links TRBV18 with TRBJ2-5; 8 nucleotides line up with TRBD2. V lost 0 bases and J lost 5; bases outside the gene matches: 8. The CDR3 spans 16 residues. Germline CDR1 KGHSH, CDR2 LQKENI. CDR3 bases: TGTGCCAGCTCACCACCGGAAGCGGGAGAGCGGGAGACCCAGTACTTC. Its translation is CASSPPEAGERETQYF.

This clonotype was recorded many times. The V call is TRBV7-9, the J call TRBJ2-4; D gene uncertain. Germline lookup yields CDR1 SEHNR and CDR2 FQNEAQ (reference sequence). V lost 5 bases, J lost 5 bases, and 4 bases lay in between. The CDR3 spans 11 residues. The CDR3, as DNA: TGTGCCAGCAGCCCTCAAAACATTCAGTACTTC. Its translation is CASSPQNIQYF.

The table lists this clonotype with many counts. This chain links TRBV29-1 with TRBJ1-1; D possibly corresponds to TRBD1 (6 bases). Trimming took 6 bases from V and 0 from J, leaving 11 bases between them. This CDR3 is 13 amino acids long. Looked up from germline, CDR1 is SQVTM and CDR2 is ANQGSEA. In DNA form, the CDR3 reads TGCAGCGTAAGACAGGACATGAACACTGAAGCTTTCTTT. As protein: CSVRQDMNTEAFF. The full variable domain, its missing parts supplied by reference TRBV29-1 and TRBJ1-1, is SAVISQKPSRDICQRGTSLTIQCQVDSQVTMMFWYRQQPGQSLTLIATANQGSEATYESGFVIDKFPISRPNLTFSTLTVSNMSPEDSSIYLCSVRQDMNTEAFFGQGTRLTVV.

This chain links TRBV7-8 with TRBJ1-6; D is perhaps TRBD1 (5 bases). V lost 5 bases and J 1 base, leaving 15 bases between the germline ends. Per the germline V gene, CDR1 is SGHVS and CDR2 is FQNEAQ. This CDR3 is 17 amino acids long. For the CDR3, the DNA is TGTGCCAGCAGCCCCCTTGGGGGGGGTTCCTATAATTCACCCCTCCACTTT. As protein: CASSPLGGGSYNSPLHF. Full variable domain (remainder filled in from reference TRBV7-8 and TRBJ1-6): GAGVSQSPRYKVAKRGQDVALRCDPISGHVSLFWYQQALGQGPEFLTYFQNEAQLDKSGLPSDRFFAERPEGSVSTLKIQRTQQEDSAVYLCASSPLGGGSYNSPLHFGNGTRLTVT.

Comments on this clonotype: This may be a read error, as it is one base from a much larger clone. The conserved phenylalanine or tryptophan normally closing the CDR3 is absent here, so this likely arose from a read error. The chain is built from TRBV14 and TRBJ1-1; D is unresolved. The CDR3 is made up of 14 amino acids. The germline CDR1 and CDR2 sequences are SGHDN and FVKESK. With 2 bases removed from V and 0 bases from J, the gap between germline ends came to 7 bases. CDR3 in DNA: TGTGCCAGCAGCCAACAGCTGATGAACACTGAAGCTTTCTAT. Amino acid sequence: CASSQQLMNTEAFY.